This T cell receptor beta chain came from a study of TIL therapy for anti-PD-1-resistant metastatic lung cancer (dated by TCRdb to about 2021). Regarding the research as a whole: Enrolled patients had a median age of around 49 years (range about 38-80) and a median tumor PD-L1 proportion score of around 6%. Most of the cohort had lung adenocarcinoma, several tumors were EGFR-mutant and two were ALK-rearranged, and half of the patients were current or former smokers. Across the cohort, whole-exome sequencing showed a median non-synonymous tumor mutation burden of less than 1.7 mutations per megabase. T cell receptor beta sequencing of tumor and peripheral blood was used to follow clonotypes across the tumor, the expanded TIL product and serial blood samples.

Relative to germline, V is missing 2 bases and J is missing 4 bases, with 3 bases of the junction outside any gene match. The CDR3 numbers 15 residues from cysteine through phenylalanine. Left in the record is the CDR3 DNA by itself, 45 bases read in frame from the first base. CDR1 MNHNS and CDR2 SASEGT are derived from the germline V gene. Compared with the rest of its sample, this clone is medium-sized (0.01 to 0.1%). It has no known antigen specificity. No clone much larger than this one lies a single base away; base qualities are absent. The immunoSEQ v3 hsTCRB kit was used to amplify TCR beta CDR3 regions from genomic DNA through bias-controlled multiplex PCR. The TCR libraries were sequenced on an Illumina NextSeq 500 to 2 million to 2.5 million read pairs for survey level or 5-6 million read pairs for deep level. Turning to the authors' computational methods: The immunoSEQ Analyzer software assigned V, D and J genes, filtered out non-productive sequences, and reported clonality. Repertoires were compared using productive Simpson clonality and Morisita overlap index of productive TRB rearrangements between infused TIL and blood. This is the immuneACCESS table as TCRdb keeps it, with only in-frame sequences that have V and J called. A part of the clones is gone; compared with another copy, unresolved V genes explain less than half, and the rest is unexplained. The V and J calls and clone size are taken from that table; D and trimming were inferred from the DNA. A total of 25,000 to 30,000 clones appear in this sample, just under 75% of them only once. Less than 8.5% of the sample is held by the ten biggest clonotypes.

The sample's time point label, decoded: pre-treatment sample, taken before nivolumab and TIL therapy. The baseline tumor samples were excised metastases, mostly pleural nodules or supraclavicular lymph nodes, taken from the same resection that was used to grow TIL. Tumors were collected before any PD-1/PD-L1 blockade, after which patients were given nivolumab, and patients who progressed were given lymphodepletion, an infusion of expanded TIL and IL-2. Adults with stage 4 NSCLC were enrolled from late 2017 to early 2020 in a dual-center phase I trial. Samples came from a single-arm, open-label phase I trial of tumor-infiltrating lymphocyte therapy with nivolumab in advanced non-small cell lung cancer. For each resected tumor, portions were snap-frozen in liquid nitrogen and kept at -80 degrees C. Tumor regions of interest were selected on H&E sections using laser-capture macrodissection, ground into approximately 15 mg aliquots, and extracted using Qiagen Allprep kits.

The paper's findings and limits, for the study overall: Compared with baseline intratumoral T cells, expanded TIL cultures were more clonal and less diverse (median clonality roughly 6.5% vs 31%, p < 0.0001). The study protocol defined all tumor marker inferences as exploratory. The cohort was highly selected, including more treatment-naive, never-smoker and oncogene-addicted patients than is typical, which limits generalizability. TIL culture showed high clonal turnover, with many enriched product clones undetected in the baseline tumor, suggesting clonal contraction rather than faithful expansion.

The source of this sequence is a person aged 25-80 years with non-small cell lung cancer. The rearrangement combines TRBV6-1 with TRBJ2-3, and 10 bases in between align with TRBD2. Sequenced here: tumor tissue, sampled at baseline. The CDR3 region: CASSESAGGPDTQYF. The nucleotide sequence is TGTGCCAGCAGTGAATCAGCGGGGGGGCCAGATACGCAGTATTTT.